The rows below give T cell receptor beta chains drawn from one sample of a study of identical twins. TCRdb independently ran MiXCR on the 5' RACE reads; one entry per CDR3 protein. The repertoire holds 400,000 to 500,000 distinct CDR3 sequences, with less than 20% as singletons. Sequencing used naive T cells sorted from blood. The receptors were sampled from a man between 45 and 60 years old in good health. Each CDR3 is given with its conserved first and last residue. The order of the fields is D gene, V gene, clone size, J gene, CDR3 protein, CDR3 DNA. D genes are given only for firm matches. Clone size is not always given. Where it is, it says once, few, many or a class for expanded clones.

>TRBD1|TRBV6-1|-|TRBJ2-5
CASRGQNEETQYF
TGTGCCAGCAGGGGACAGAATGAAGAGACCCAGTACTTC
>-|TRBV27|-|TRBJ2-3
CASSLGGVGGDTQYF
TGTGCCAGCAGTTTGGGGGGGGTAGGGGGAGATACGCAGTATTTT
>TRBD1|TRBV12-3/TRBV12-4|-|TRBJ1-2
CASSLLRQGAKGYTF
TGTGCCAGCAGTTTATTACGCCAGGGGGCGAAGGGCTACACCTTC
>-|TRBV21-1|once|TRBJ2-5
CASSKVSGGLQETQYF
TGTGCCAGCAGCAAAGTCTCAGGGGGGTTACAAGAGACCCAGTACTTC
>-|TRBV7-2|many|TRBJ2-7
CASRRQATYEQYF
TGTGCCAGCAGACGACAGGCGACCTACGAGCAGTACTTC
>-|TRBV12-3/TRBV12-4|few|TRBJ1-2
CASSLGPSYGYTF
TGTGCCAGCAGTTTAGGCCCGTCCTATGGCTACACCTTC
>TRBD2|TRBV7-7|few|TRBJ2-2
CASSLAGAPTGELFF
TGTGCTAGCAGCTTAGCGGGGGCCCCCACCGGGGAGCTGTTTTTT
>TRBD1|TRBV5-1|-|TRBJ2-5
CASSPGQAYQETQYF
TGCGCCAGCAGCCCCGGACAGGCGTACCAAGAGACCCAGTACTTC
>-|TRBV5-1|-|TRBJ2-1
CASSYRVGSDNEQFF
TGCGCCAGCAGCTACAGGGTTGGGTCGGACAATGAGCAGTTCTTC
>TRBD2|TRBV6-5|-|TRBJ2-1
CASSYGPGGPGNEQFF
TGTGCCAGCAGTTACGGTCCGGGAGGGCCCGGGAATGAGCAGTTCTTC
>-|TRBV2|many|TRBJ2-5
CASTGTGRETQYF
TGTGCCAGCACCGGAACAGGACGAGAGACCCAGTACTTC
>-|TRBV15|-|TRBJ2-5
CATSRVPWAQETQYF
TGTGCCACCAGCAGGGTACCCTGGGCCCAAGAGACCCAGTACTTC
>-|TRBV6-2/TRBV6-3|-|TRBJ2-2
CASSAPIGGARGELFF
TGTGCCAGCAGTGCTCCGATCGGAGGGGCGCGCGGGGAGCTGTTTTTT
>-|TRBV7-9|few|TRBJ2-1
CASRALNGYEQFF
TGTGCCAGCAGGGCTTTAAACGGTTATGAGCAGTTCTTC
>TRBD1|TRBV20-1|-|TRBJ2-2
CSARGPRTGRTGELFF
TGCAGTGCTAGAGGACCAAGGACAGGGCGAACCGGGGAGCTGTTTTTT
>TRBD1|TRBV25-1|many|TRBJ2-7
CASRTGGAASEQYF
TGTGCCAGCAGAACAGGGGGAGCCGCCTCCGAGCAGTACTTC
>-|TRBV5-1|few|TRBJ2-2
CASSLERGRTGELFF
TGCGCCAGCAGCTTGGAACGGGGGCGCACCGGGGAGCTGTTTTTT
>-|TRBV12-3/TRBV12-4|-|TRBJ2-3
CASSFGHTDTQYF
TGTGCCAGCAGTTTCGGCCACACAGATACGCAGTATTTT
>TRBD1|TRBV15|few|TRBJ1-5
CATSYRTGGRNQPQHF
TGTGCCACCAGTTATCGCACAGGGGGACGCAATCAGCCCCAGCATTTT
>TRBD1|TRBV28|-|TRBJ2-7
CASRHGTGNHEQYF
TGTGCCAGCAGACACGGGACAGGGAACCACGAGCAGTACTTC
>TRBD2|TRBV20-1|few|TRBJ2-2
CSATGLAGGTHTGELFF
TGCAGTGCAACGGGACTAGCGGGGGGGACTCACACCGGGGAGCTGTTTTTT
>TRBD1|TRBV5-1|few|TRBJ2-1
CASSLAPGQGDNEQFF
TGCGCCAGCAGCTTGGCCCCGGGACAGGGTGACAATGAGCAGTTCTTC
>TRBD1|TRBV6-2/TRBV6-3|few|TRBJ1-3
CASSRRTQTGLSGNTIYF
TGTGCCAGCAGTCGACGGACACAGACAGGGCTCTCTGGAAACACCATATATTTT